These T cell receptor beta chains were read from a single sample in a study of CD4 T cells in relation to SARS-CoV-2 and coronaviruses. The antigens these receptors bind are not known. TCRdb's copy holds only in-frame clones and misses some; the assay was immunoSEQ multiplex PCR. In the table there are 25,000 to 30,000 clones, about 70% of which are singletons. Sequenced sample: CD4+ T cells from PBMCs, cultured in vitro. The source of these receptors is a human donor in good health. The CDR3 runs from the conserved cysteine through the conserved F or W. Each record gives: V gene, J gene, clone size, D gene, CDR3 DNA, CDR3 protein. The D gene is left open where the match is weak. Some rows have no size entry. The others give once, few or many, or a class for an expanded clone.

v_call: TRBV7-8; j_call: TRBJ1-5; clone_size: -; d_call: TRBD1; cdr3_nt: TGTGCCAGCAGGGCAGGGACAGACAATCAGCCCCAGCATTTT; cdr3_aa: CASRAGTDNQPQHF
v_call: TRBV30; j_call: TRBJ1-1; clone_size: -; d_call: -; cdr3_nt: TGTGCCTGGAGTCTAAGACAGTCGTTGGCTTTCTTT; cdr3_aa: CAWSLRQSLAFF
v_call: TRBV4-1; j_call: TRBJ2-5; clone_size: -; d_call: TRBD1; cdr3_nt: TGCGCCAGCAGAGACAGGGCGGAGACCCAGTACTTC; cdr3_aa: CASRDRAETQYF
v_call: TRBV5-8; j_call: TRBJ2-3; clone_size: once; d_call: TRBD1; cdr3_nt: TGTGCCAGCAGCCGGGACAGGGACTATAGCACAGATACGCAGTATTTT; cdr3_aa: CASSRDRDYSTDTQYF
v_call: TRBV18; j_call: TRBJ2-7; clone_size: -; d_call: TRBD1; cdr3_nt: TGTGCCAGCTCACCTACCCGGGACAGCTCCTACGAGCAGTACTTC; cdr3_aa: CASSPTRDSSYEQYF
v_call: TRBV7-2; j_call: TRBJ2-7; clone_size: few; d_call: -; cdr3_nt: TGTGCCAGCAGCCCCTCGGGGAACTCCTACGAGCAGTACTTC; cdr3_aa: CASSPSGNSYEQYF
v_call: TRBV30; j_call: TRBJ2-2; clone_size: -; d_call: -; cdr3_nt: TGTGCCTCCACACGGGGGATGGGAGTGGGCACCGGGGAGCTGTTTTTT; cdr3_aa: CASTRGMGVGTGELFF
v_call: TRBV27; j_call: TRBJ2-7; clone_size: -; d_call: -; cdr3_nt: TGTGCCAGCAGTTTATCGTCGGGCCGCCTGTACGAGCAGTACTTC; cdr3_aa: CASSLSSGRLYEQYF
v_call: TRBV7-2; j_call: TRBJ2-1; clone_size: few; d_call: -; cdr3_nt: TGTGCCAGCAGCTTAGAGGTGGGCCCACAGTTCTTC; cdr3_aa: CASSLEVGPQFF
v_call: TRBV4-3; j_call: TRBJ2-3; clone_size: -; d_call: -; cdr3_nt: TGCGCCAGCAGCCAAGATTCCGCGGGTCATGATACGCAGTATTTT; cdr3_aa: CASSQDSAGHDTQYF
v_call: TRBV18; j_call: TRBJ1-1; clone_size: -; d_call: TRBD1; cdr3_nt: TGTGCCAGCTCACCACCTCGAACCGGGACAGGGAAAAACACTGAAGCTTTCTTT; cdr3_aa: CASSPPRTGTGKNTEAFF
v_call: TRBV19; j_call: TRBJ2-5; clone_size: -; d_call: -; cdr3_nt: TGTGCCAGTAGGGACACGCCCGGGGAGACCCAGTACTTC; cdr3_aa: CASRDTPGETQYF
v_call: TRBV18; j_call: TRBJ2-5; clone_size: once; d_call: -; cdr3_nt: TGTGCCAGCTCACCGGGCATGGAGACCCAGTACTTC; cdr3_aa: CASSPGMETQYF